The sequence of this T cell receptor (beta chain) was determined in a study of blood T cell repertoires in COVID-19. Study information: Sites across the United States, Italy and Spain contributed samples from acute and convalescent COVID-19. Sources were T cells, B-cell-depleted T cells, or PBMCs; the material itself was cDNA or gDNA.

Authors' processing steps: Estimation of nucleated cell counts was performed using reference gene primer amplification. Sequenced by immunoSEQ multiplex PCR; TCRdb stores in-frame clones only, minus some. That table furnishes V, J and clone size, whereas the DNA furnished D and trimming. The data show hundreds of thousands of clones, 82% seen once. With 8 bases removed from V and 0 bases from J, the gap between germline ends came to 16 bases. There are 15 residues in the CDR3. Germline values: CDR1 MNHEY, CDR2 SMNVEV (reference sequence). The chain is built from TRBV27 and TRBJ1-2, with D possibly matching TRBD1 (5 bases). The receptor was derived from a woman of 80 years or more with acute or convalescent COVID-19. Input material: peripheral blood. This CDR3 is CASAGAGRTNYGYTF. CDR3 DNA sequence: TGTGCCAGCGCCGGAGCGGGACGGACTAACTATGGCTACACCTTC.